This T cell receptor (beta chain) is from a study of molecular identifiers for immune sequencing clone quantification. On the study more broadly: Replicate experiments divided RNA from around 20,000 or 100,000 naive CD8 cells into five parts and sequenced four. Whole-study results and caveats: Clones above 20 RNA copies contained over 97% of effector molecules but under 1% of naive ones.

This clonotype was seen a handful of times. Its specificity is unknown. CD8+CD4-CCR7+CD45RA+ cells were sorted as naive CD8 T cells. The CDR3 runs to 14 residues. Per the germline V gene, CDR1 is MNHEY and CDR2 is SMNVEV (reference sequence). J gave up 3 bases and V 5 bases, and 6 bases lay outside the gene matches. MiXCR was run by TCRdb on the PCR reads, yielding one entry per CDR3 protein. The sample carries approximately 590,000 distinct CDR3 sequences, about 25% recorded once. This clonotype originated in a human donor in good health. Some libraries in this study had Jurkat cell RNA spiked in. The specimen sequenced was naive CD8+ T cells from blood, with Jurkat cell RNA spiked in. The subset is: FACS-sorted CD8+CD4-CCR7+CD45RA+ naive T cells. The chain is built from TRBV27 and TRBJ1-1, with 7 positions matching TRBD1. This CDR3 is CASSIQTGDTEAFF. The CDR3 DNA sequence: TGTGCCAGCAGTATTCAAACAGGGGACACTGAAGCTTTCTTT.